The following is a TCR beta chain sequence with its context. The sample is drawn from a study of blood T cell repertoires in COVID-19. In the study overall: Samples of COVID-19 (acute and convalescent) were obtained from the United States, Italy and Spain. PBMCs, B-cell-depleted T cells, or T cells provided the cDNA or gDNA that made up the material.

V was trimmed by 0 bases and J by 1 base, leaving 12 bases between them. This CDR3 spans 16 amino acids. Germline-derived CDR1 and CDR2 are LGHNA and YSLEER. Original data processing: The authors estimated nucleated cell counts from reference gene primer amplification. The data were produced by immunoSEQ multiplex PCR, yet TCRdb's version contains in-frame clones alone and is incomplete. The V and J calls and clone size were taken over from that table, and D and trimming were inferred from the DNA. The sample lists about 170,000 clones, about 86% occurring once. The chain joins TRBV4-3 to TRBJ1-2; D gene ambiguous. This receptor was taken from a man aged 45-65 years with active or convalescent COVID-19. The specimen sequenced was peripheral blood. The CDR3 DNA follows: TGCGCCAGCAGCCAAGATGTGACTGGTAATAACTATGGCTACACCTTC. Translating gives CASSQDVTGNNYGYTF.